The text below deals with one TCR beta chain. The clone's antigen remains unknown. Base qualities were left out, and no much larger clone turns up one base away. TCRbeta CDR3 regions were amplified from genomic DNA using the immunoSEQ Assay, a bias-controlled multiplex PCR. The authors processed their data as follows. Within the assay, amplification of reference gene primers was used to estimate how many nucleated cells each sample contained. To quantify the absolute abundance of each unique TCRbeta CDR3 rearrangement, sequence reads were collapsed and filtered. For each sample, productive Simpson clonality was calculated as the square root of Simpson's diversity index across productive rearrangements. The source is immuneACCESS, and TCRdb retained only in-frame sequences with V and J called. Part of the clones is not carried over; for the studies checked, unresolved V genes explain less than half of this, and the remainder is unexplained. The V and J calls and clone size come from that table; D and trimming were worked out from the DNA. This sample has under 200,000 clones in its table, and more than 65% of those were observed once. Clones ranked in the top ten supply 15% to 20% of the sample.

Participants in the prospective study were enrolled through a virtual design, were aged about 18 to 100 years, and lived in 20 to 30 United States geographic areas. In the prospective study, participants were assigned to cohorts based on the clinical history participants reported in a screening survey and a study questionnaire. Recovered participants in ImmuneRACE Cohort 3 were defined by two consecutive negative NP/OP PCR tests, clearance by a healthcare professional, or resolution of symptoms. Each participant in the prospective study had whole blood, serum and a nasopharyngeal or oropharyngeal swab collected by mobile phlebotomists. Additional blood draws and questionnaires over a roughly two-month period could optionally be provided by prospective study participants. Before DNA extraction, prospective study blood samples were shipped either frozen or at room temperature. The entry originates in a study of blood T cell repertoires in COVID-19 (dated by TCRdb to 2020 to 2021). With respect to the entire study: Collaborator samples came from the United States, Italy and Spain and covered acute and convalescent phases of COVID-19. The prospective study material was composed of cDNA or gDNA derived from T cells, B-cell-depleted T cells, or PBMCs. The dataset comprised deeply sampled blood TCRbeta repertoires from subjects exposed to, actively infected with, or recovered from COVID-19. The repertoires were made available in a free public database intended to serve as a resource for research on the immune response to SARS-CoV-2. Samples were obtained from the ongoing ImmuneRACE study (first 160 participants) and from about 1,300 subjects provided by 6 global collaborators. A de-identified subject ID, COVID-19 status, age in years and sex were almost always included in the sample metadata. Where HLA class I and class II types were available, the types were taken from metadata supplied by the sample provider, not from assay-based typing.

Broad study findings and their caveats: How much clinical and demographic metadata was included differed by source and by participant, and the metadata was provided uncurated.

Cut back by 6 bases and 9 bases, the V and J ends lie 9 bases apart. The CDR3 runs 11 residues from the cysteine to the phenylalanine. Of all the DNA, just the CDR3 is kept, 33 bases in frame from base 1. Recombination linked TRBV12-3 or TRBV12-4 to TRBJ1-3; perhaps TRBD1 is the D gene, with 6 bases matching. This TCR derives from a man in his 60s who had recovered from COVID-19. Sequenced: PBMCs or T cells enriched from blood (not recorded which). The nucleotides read TGTGCCAGCAGCAGGGGCCCCACCATATATTTT. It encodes CASSRGPTIYF.